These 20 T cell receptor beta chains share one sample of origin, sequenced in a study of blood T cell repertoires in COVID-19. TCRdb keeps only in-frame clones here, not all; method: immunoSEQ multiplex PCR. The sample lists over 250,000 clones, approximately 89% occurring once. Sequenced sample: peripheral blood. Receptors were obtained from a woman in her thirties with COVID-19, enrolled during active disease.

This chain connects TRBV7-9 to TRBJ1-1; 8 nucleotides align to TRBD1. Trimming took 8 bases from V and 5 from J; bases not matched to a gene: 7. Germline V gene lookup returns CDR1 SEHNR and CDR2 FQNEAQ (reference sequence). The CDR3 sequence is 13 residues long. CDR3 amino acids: CASLGTGGTEAFF. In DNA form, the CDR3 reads TGTGCCAGCCTTGGGACAGGAGGAACTGAAGCTTTCTTT.

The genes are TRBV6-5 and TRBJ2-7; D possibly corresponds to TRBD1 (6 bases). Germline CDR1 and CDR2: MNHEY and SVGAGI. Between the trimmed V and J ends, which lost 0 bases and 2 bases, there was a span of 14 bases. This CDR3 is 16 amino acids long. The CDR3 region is CASSYSLGTKAYEQYF. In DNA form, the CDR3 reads TGTGCCAGCAGTTACTCGTTGGGGACAAAGGCCTACGAGCAGTACTTC.

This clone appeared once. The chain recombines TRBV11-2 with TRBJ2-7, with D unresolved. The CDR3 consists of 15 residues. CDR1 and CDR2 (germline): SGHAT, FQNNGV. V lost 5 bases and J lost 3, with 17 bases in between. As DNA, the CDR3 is TGTGCCAGCAGCACCCGACAACTTCGTTACTACGAGCAGTACTTC. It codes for CASSTRQLRYYEQYF.

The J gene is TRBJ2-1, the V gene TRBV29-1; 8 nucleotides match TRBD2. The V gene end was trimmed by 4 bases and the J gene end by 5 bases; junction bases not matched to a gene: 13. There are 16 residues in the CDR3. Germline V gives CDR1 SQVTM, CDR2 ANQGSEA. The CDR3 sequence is CSVGLDGGRFNNEQFF. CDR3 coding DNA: TGCAGCGTTGGGTTGGACGGCGGGAGGTTCAACAATGAGCAGTTCTTC.

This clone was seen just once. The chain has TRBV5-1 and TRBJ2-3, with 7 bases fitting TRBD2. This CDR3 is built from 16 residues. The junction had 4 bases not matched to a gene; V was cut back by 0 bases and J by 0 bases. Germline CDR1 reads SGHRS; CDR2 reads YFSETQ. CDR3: CASSLVTSESTDTQYF. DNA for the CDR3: TGCGCCAGCAGCTTGGTTACTAGCGAAAGCACAGATACGCAGTATTTT.

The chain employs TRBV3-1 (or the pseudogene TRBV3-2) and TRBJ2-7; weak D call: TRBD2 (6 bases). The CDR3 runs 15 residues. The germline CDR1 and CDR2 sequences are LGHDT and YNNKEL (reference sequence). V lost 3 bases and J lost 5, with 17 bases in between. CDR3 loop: CASSQGTGVNNEQYF. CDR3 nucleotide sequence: TGTGCCAGCAGCCAGGGAACGGGAGTGAACAACGAGCAGTACTTC.

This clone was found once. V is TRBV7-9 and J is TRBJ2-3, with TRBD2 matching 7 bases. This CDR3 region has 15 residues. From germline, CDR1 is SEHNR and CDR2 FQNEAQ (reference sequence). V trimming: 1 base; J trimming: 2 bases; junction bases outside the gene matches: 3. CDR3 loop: CASSLDREATDTQYF. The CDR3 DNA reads TGTGCCAGCAGCTTAGATCGGGAGGCCACAGATACGCAGTATTTT.

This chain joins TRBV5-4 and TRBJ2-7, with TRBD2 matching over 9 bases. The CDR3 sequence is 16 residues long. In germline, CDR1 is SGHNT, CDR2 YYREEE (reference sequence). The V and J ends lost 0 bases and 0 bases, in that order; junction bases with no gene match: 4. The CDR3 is CASSLGLAGTSYEQYF. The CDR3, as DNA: TGTGCCAGCAGCTTGGGGCTAGCGGGGACCTCCTACGAGCAGTACTTC.

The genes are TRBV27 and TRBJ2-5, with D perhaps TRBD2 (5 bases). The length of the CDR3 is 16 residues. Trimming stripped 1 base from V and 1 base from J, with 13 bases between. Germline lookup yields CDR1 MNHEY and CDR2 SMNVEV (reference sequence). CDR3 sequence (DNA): TGTGCCAGCAGTTTATTTCAGCCGGCGGGCCAAGAGACCCAGTACTTC. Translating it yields CASSLFQPAGQETQYF.

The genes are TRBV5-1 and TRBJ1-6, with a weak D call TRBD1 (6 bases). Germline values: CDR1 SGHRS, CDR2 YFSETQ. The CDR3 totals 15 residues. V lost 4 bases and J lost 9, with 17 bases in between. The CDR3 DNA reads TGCGCCAGCAGCCTGCGGACAGAATCAGGTTCACCCCTCCACTTT. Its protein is CASSLRTESGSPLHF.

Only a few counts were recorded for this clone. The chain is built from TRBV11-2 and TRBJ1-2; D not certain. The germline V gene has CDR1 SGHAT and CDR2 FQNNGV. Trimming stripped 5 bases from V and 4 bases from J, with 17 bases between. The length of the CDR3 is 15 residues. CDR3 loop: CASSPDGIGGYGYTF. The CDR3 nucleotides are TGTGCCAGCAGCCCAGATGGGATCGGAGGCTATGGCTACACCTTC.

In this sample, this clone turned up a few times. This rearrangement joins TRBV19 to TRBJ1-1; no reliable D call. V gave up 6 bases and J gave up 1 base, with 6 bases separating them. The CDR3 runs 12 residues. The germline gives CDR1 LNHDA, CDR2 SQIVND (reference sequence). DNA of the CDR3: TGTGCCAGTAGGTACGGGAACACTGAAGCTTTCTTT. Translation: CASRYGNTEAFF.

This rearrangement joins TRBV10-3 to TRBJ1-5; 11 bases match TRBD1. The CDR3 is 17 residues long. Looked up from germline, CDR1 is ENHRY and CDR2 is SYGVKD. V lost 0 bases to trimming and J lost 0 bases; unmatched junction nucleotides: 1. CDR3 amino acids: CAISESGTGGSNQPQHF. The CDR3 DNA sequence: TGTGCCATCAGTGAGTCTGGGACAGGGGGTAGCAATCAGCCCCAGCATTTT.

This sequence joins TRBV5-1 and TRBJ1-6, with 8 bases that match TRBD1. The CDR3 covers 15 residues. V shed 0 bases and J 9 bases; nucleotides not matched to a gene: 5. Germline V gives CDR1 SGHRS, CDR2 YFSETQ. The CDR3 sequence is CASSLGGQVPSPLHF. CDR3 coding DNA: TGCGCCAGCAGCTTGGGGGGACAGGTGCCTTCACCCCTCCACTTT.

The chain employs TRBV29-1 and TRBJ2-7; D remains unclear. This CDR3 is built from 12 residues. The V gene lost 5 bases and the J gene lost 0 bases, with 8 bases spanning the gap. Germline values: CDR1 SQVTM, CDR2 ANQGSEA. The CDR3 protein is CSVPVSSYEQYF. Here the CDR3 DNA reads TGCAGCGTTCCCGTGTCCTCCTACGAGCAGTACTTC.

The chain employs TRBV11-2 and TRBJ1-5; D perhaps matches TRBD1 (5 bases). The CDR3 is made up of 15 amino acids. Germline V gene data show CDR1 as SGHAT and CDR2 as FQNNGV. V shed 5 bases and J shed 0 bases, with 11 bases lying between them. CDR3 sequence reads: CASSRTGDSNQPQHF. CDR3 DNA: TGTGCCAGCAGCCGAACAGGAGATAGCAATCAGCCCCAGCATTTT.

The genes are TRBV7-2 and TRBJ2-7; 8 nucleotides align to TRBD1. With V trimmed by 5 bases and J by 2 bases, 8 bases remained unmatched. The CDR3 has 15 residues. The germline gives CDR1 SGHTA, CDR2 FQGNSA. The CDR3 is CASSRGTGLAYEQYF. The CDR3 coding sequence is TGTGCCAGCAGCCGCGGGACAGGTCTTGCCTACGAGCAGTACTTC.

CDR3 in DNA: TGTGCCAGCAGTTGGGGGGGGACCACTGAAGCTTTCTTT. Amino acids: CASSWGGTTEAFF. This chain links TRBV6-5 with TRBJ1-1; possible D gene TRBD1, 5 bases. The CDR3 length is 13 residues. Between the trimmed V and J ends, which lost 4 bases and 4 bases, there was a span of 10 bases. Germline V gene lookup returns CDR1 MNHEY and CDR2 SVGAGI.

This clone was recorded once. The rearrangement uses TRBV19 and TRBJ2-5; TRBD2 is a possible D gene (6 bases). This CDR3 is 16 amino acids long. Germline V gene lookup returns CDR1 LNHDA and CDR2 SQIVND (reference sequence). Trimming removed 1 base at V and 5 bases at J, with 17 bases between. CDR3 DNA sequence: TGTGCCAGTAGTATAGGCGGGGCGGGGCGCATGGAGACCCAGTACTTC. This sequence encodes CASSIGGAGRMETQYF.

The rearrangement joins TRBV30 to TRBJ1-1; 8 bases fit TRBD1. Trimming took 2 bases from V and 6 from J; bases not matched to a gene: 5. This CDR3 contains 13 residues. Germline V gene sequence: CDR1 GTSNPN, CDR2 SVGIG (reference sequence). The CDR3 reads CAWSFRGLPEAFF. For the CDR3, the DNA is TGTGCCTGGAGTTTCAGGGGGCTGCCTGAAGCTTTCTTT.